The rows below give T cell receptor beta chains drawn from one sample of a study of blood T cells in healthy people across ages. TCRdb used MiXCR to reprocess the 5' RACE reads, holding one entry per CDR3 protein. The data hold under 1 million distinct CDR3 sequences, with approximately 44% observed a single time. Sequencing input: blood. The receptors come from a man aged 55 to 69 in good health. Both conserved end residues are part of each CDR3. Fields, in order: D gene, CDR3 length, clone size, J gene, V gene, CDR3 protein, CDR3 DNA. D genes are given only for firm matches. A clone size is listed for some rows: how often the clone was seen (once, few, many), or a class if it is expanded.

-	13	-	TRBJ2-7	TRBV7-2	CASSLVETLEQYF	TGTGCCAGCAGCTTAGTAGAAACCCTCGAGCAGTACTTC
-	14	few	TRBJ2-7	TRBV3-1	CASSQGVKNYEQYF	TGTGCCAGCAGTCAAGGCGTCAAGAACTACGAGCAGTACTTC
-	14	few	TRBJ2-5	TRBV4-1	CASSQVLIGETQYF	TGCGCCAGCAGCCAAGTACTGATCGGGGAGACCCAGTACTTC
-	14	-	TRBJ1-2	TRBV20-1	CSALDGWRPDGYTF	TGCAGTGCCCTAGATGGGTGGCGTCCGGATGGCTACACCTTC
TRBD1	16	-	TRBJ2-5	TRBV27	CASSPLPGQGEGTQYF	TGTGCCAGCAGTCCGCTCCCCGGACAGGGAGAAGGGACCCAGTACTTC
-	16	-	TRBJ1-1	TRBV7-2	CASSKFGFALNTEAFF	TGTGCCAGCAGCAAGTTCGGGTTTGCTTTGAATACTGAAGCTTTCTTT
-	13	-	TRBJ2-1	TRBV3-1	CASSPPQQGEQFF	TGTGCCAGCAGCCCCCCGCAGCAGGGTGAGCAGTTCTTC
-	13	-	TRBJ2-5	TRBV20-1	CSASDRSLGTQYF	TGCAGTGCTTCGGACAGATCCCTGGGGACCCAGTACTTC
-	13	-	TRBJ1-6	TRBV15	CATRSGGTSLLHF	TGTGCCACCCGATCGGGGGGGACCTCACTCCTCCACTTT
-	13	few	TRBJ2-1	TRBV4-3	CASSQDSTDEQFF	TGCGCCAGCAGCCAAGATAGTACCGATGAGCAGTTCTTC
-	13	-	TRBJ2-3	TRBV2	CASIQTPGDTQYF	TGTGCCAGCATTCAGACCCCGGGGGATACGCAGTATTTT
TRBD1	16	-	TRBJ2-5	TRBV5-5	CASSHTGTGDLDEQYF	TGTGCCAGCAGCCACACCGGGACAGGGGATTTGGATGAGCAGTACTTC
TRBD1	15	-	TRBJ2-3	TRBV7-9	CASTVGGQVADTQYF	TGTGCCAGCACCGTGGGTGGACAGGTCGCAGATACGCAGTATTTT
-	14	few	TRBJ2-3	TRBV27	CASSLSPRTPHQYF	TGTGCCAGCAGTTTATCCCCCCGGACACCGCATCAGTATTTT
TRBD2	15	many	TRBJ2-1	TRBV29-1	CSVEDLRGGYNEQFF	TGCAGCGTTGAAGATTTGCGGGGGGGGTACAATGAGCAGTTCTTC
TRBD1	12	-	TRBJ2-1	TRBV6-6	CASRKQGCEQFF	TGTGCCAGCAGAAAACAGGGGTGTGAGCAGTTCTTC
-	15	once	TRBJ1-6	TRBV20-1	CSADSGSSYNSPLHF	TGCAGTGCTGACTCAGGGAGCTCCTATAATTCACCCCTCCACTTT
TRBD1	15	-	TRBJ2-7	TRBV11-2	CASSLFAGGSYEQYF	TGTGCCAGCAGCTTATTCGCAGGGGGATCCTACGAGCAGTACTTC
TRBD2	17	-	TRBJ2-1	TRBV20-1	CSVPGTSGGTSYNEQFF	TGCAGTGTCCCCGGGACTAGCGGGGGGACCTCCTACAATGAGCAGTTCTTC
-	16	-	TRBJ2-3	TRBV4-3	CASSQVGAGLTDTQYF	TGCGCCAGCAGCCAAGTCGGGGCGGGGCTCACAGATACGCAGTATTTT
-	13	-	TRBJ1-5	TRBV19	CASSGGTFQPQHF	TGTGCCAGTAGTGGGGGGACCTTCCAGCCCCAGCATTTT
-	12	few	TRBJ2-2	TRBV15	CATSSRAGELFF	TGTGCCACCAGCAGTCGTGCCGGGGAGCTGTTTTTT
TRBD1	14	-	TRBJ2-7	TRBV6-6	CASLRGQGRYEQYF	TGTGCCAGCCTAAGGGGACAGGGCCGCTACGAGCAGTACTTC
-	13	-	TRBJ1-1	TRBV7-2	CASSPSPNTEAFF	TGTGCCAGCAGCCCGTCACCGAACACTGAAGCTTTCTTT
TRBD1	16	-	TRBJ1-4	TRBV4-3	CASSQLGMTGYEKLFF	TGCGCCAGCAGCCAACTCGGTATGACAGGGTATGAAAAACTGTTTTTT
-	15	-	TRBJ2-5	TRBV20-1	CSAGVRGYQDGTQYF	TGCAGTGCTGGAGTCAGGGGCTACCAAGATGGGACCCAGTACTTC
-	13	-	TRBJ2-2	TRBV20-1	CSAKGQNTGELFF	TGCAGTGCTAAGGGACAGAACACCGGGGAGCTGTTTTTT
TRBD1	18	few	TRBJ1-5	TRBV6-2/TRBV6-3	CASSYSGTGLYSNQPQHF	TGTGCCAGCAGTTACTCCGGGACAGGGCTATATAGCAATCAGCCCCAGCATTTT
-	14	many	TRBJ2-5	TRBV7-2	CASSYARFRETQYF	TGTGCCAGCAGCTACGCCCGTTTTCGAGAGACCCAGTACTTC
-	14	-	TRBJ2-3	TRBV29-1	CSVVSPSGTDTQYF	TGCAGCGTTGTATCCCCATCGGGTACAGATACGCAGTATTTT
-	12	many	TRBJ2-1	TRBV3-1	CASSLTVAEQFF	TGTGCCAGCAGCCTCACAGTTGCTGAGCAGTTCTTC
-	14	-	TRBJ2-1	TRBV5-5	CASSLRLTYNEQFF	TGTGCCAGCAGCTTGAGGCTAACCTACAATGAGCAGTTCTTC
-	13	-	TRBJ1-1	TRBV5-5	CASSLGQLTEAFF	TGTGCCAGCAGCTTGGGACAGCTCACTGAGGCTTTCTTT